This T cell receptor (beta chain) was sequenced for a study of post-analysis software for immune sequencing data. On the study more broadly: Secondary progressive, relapsing-remitting and progressive-relapsing multiple sclerosis were among the included disease courses. Study-level results: Patients carried several TRBV segments more frequently than controls did, and TRBV5-6, TRBV5-1 and TRBV20-1 were among them. Clustering by F measure revealed strong co-clustering among samples prepared together in one batch.

As regards this clonotype: What it recognizes is unknown.

Unique molecular identifiers tagged the TCR beta cDNA libraries. Input amounts of about 0.95 to 11 million T cells were used. These gave 500,000 or so cDNA molecules, so each molecule approximated one T cell. TCRdb redid the calling of the PCR reads with MiXCR, one entry per CDR3 protein. The sample consists of roughly 670,000 distinct CDR3 sequences, 55% to 70% of them appearing once. The germline gives CDR1 LNHNV, CDR2 YYDKDF (reference sequence). This CDR3 is 16 amino acids long. V was trimmed by 5 bases and J by 8 bases, leaving 22 bases between them. Sequenced sample: blood. The clonotype comes from a girl aged 2-15 years with multiple sclerosis. This sequence joins TRBV15 and TRBJ2-1; a possible D gene is TRBD2 (6 bases). CDR3 loop: CATSPHGTSGGDEQFF. The CDR3 DNA reads as TGTGCCACCAGCCCCCACGGGACTTCCGGCGGGGATGAGCAGTTCTTC.